These 24 T cell receptor beta chains originate from one sample sequenced in a study of blood T cell repertoires in COVID-19. Sequencing used immunoSEQ multiplex PCR; TCRdb keeps in-frame clones, though not all of them. The repertoire includes some 74,000 clones, approximately 79% of them detected once, and about 10% sits in the top ten. Sequenced material: peripheral blood. All receptors come from a woman in her forties or fifties with acute or convalescent COVID-19.

This clone was found a few times. V and J are TRBV6-2 or TRBV6-3 and TRBJ2-2; D unclear. The V gene lost 2 bases and the J gene lost 1 base, with 11 bases spanning the gap. CDR1 is MNHEY, CDR2 SVGEGT, per germline. The CDR3 spans 16 residues. In nucleotides, the CDR3 is TGTGCCAGCAGTTACAGACGGCAGGTGAACACCGGGGAGCTGTTTTTT. Translated, it gives CASSYRRQVNTGELFF.

This rearrangement joins TRBV19 to TRBJ1-1, with 8 bases that match TRBD1. The CDR3 has 13 amino acids. Trimming removed 4 bases from V and 8 bases from J; junction bases left unmatched: 6. CDR1 is LNHDA, CDR2 SQIVND, per germline (reference sequence). CDR3 residues: CASSNNRDREAFF. CDR3 DNA: TGTGCCAGTAGTAATAATCGGGACAGGGAAGCTTTCTTT.

The chain joins TRBV6-1 to TRBJ2-1, with D unresolved. Between the trimmed V and J ends, which lost 2 bases and 2 bases, there was a span of 4 bases. Germline CDR1 is MNHNS and CDR2 is SASEGT. CDR3 length equals 13 residues. CDR3 DNA sequence: TGTGCCAGCAGTGAACCCGCCTACAATGAGCAGTTCTTC. As protein: CASSEPAYNEQFF.

The chain combines TRBV3-1 (or the pseudogene TRBV3-2) with TRBJ2-3; weak D call: TRBD1 (5 bases). V lost 1 base to trimming and J lost 6 bases, with 14 bases between them. Per the germline V gene, CDR1 is LGHDT and CDR2 is YNNKEL (reference sequence). The CDR3 covers 15 residues. Here the CDR3 reads CASSQAQGLADTQYF. The CDR3 region has the DNA TGTGCCAGCAGCCAAGCGCAGGGCCTTGCGGATACGCAGTATTTT.

This chain connects TRBV7-9 to TRBJ2-1, with D tentatively TRBD2 (6 bases). V was shortened by 7 bases and J by 4 bases, with 17 bases between the two germline ends. The CDR3 has 15 amino acids. The germline gives CDR1 SEHNR, CDR2 FQNEAQ (reference sequence). DNA for the CDR3: TGTGCCAGCACCGGGGGTGGCGGGAATTACAATGAGCAGTTCTTC. Residues: CASTGGGGNYNEQFF. Variable domain in full (rest from reference TRBV7-9 and TRBJ2-1): DTGVSQNPRHKITKRGQNVTFRCDPISEHNRLYWYRQTLGQGPEFLTYFQNEAQLEKSRLLSDRFSAERPKGSFSTLEIQRTEQGDSAMYLCASTGGGGNYNEQFFGPGTRLTVL.

The CDR3, as DNA: TGTGCCAGTAGTACAGGACAGGGCAACTATGGCTACACCTTC. Residues: CASSTGQGNYGYTF. This rearrangement joins TRBV19 to TRBJ1-2; 8 nucleotides agree with TRBD1. This CDR3 has 14 amino acids. Losses at the gene ends were 4 bases for V and 2 bases for J; bases not matched to a gene: 3. CDR1 and CDR2 (germline): LNHDA, SQIVND (reference sequence).

The V call is TRBV4-1, the J call TRBJ2-7; 9 bases align to TRBD1. There are 15 residues in the CDR3. V shed 0 bases and J 4 bases; nucleotides not matched to a gene: 4. In germline, CDR1 is MGHRA, CDR2 YSYEKL. The CDR3 sequence: CASSQERGQGYEQYF. CDR3 nucleotide sequence: TGCGCCAGCAGCCAAGAAAGGGGACAGGGTTACGAGCAGTACTTC.

This rearrangement joins TRBV10-3 to TRBJ2-1; 7 bases fit TRBD2. Trimming cost V 8 bases and J 7 bases; bases outside gene matches: 8. CDR3 length: 13 amino acids. Per germline, CDR1 ENHRY and CDR2 SYGVKD. The CDR3 DNA reads as TGTGCCATCTTGGAAGCGGGAAGGAATGAGCAGTTCTTC. Translated, it gives CAILEAGRNEQFF.

The chain joins TRBV29-1 to TRBJ2-3; D unclear. The CDR3 sequence is 15 residues long. The ends were cut back, 2 bases at V and 2 bases at J, with 14 bases in the middle. Germline lookup yields CDR1 SQVTM and CDR2 ANQGSEA. The CDR3 DNA follows: TGCAGCGTTGAATTGGCAGGCCTTTACACAGATACGCAGTATTTT. It codes for CSVELAGLYTDTQYF.

The chain couples TRBV20-1 to TRBJ2-1; D remains ambiguous. This CDR3 is 14 amino acids long. Trimming left V 3 bases short and J 5 bases short, with 14 bases between. Per the germline V gene, CDR1 is DFQATT and CDR2 is SNEGSKA (reference sequence). CDR3 in amino acids: CSASMANKNNEQFF. The CDR3 nucleotides read TGCAGTGCTAGTATGGCCAACAAGAACAATGAGCAGTTCTTC.

This chain links TRBV18 with TRBJ1-6, with a tentative D call TRBD1 (5 bases). Germline lookup yields CDR1 KGHSH and CDR2 LQKENI. CDR3 size: 17 residues. The V end lost 3 bases, the J end lost 0 bases, and 12 bases lay between the germline ends. The CDR3 loop is CASSPKTENSYNSPLHF. The CDR3 bases are TGTGCCAGCTCACCTAAGACAGAAAACTCCTATAATTCACCCCTCCACTTT.

This clone turned up a few times. The V gene is TRBV10-3, the J gene TRBJ1-1, with D tentatively TRBD1 (6 bases). The CDR3 is 15 residues long. The germline V gene has CDR1 ENHRY and CDR2 SYGVKD. Trimming pared 7 bases from V and 0 bases from J, leaving 15 bases between. The CDR3 spells CAIMEGGQLNTEAFF. CDR3 sequence (DNA): TGTGCCATCATGGAAGGGGGACAATTGAACACTGAAGCTTTCTTT.

V gene TRBV6-6 combines with J gene TRBJ1-1; D remains unclear. Germline loops: CDR1 MNHNY, CDR2 SVGAGI (reference sequence). V was shortened by 3 bases and J by 6 bases, with 14 bases between the two germline ends. This CDR3 has 14 residues. CDR3 in DNA: TGTGCCAGCAGTTATATGGAGGAACACGCTGAAGCTTTCTTT. Translated: CASSYMEEHAEAFF.

V and J are TRBV7-9 and TRBJ2-4; weak D call: TRBD1 (6 bases). The CDR3 is made up of 17 amino acids. Per the germline V gene, CDR1 is SEHNR and CDR2 is FQNEAQ (reference sequence). Between the trimmed V and J ends, which lost 4 bases and 0 bases, there was a span of 16 bases. The CDR3 reads CASSSFAQGLAKNIQYF. In nucleotides, the CDR3 is TGTGCCAGCAGCTCATTTGCGCAGGGGCTAGCCAAAAACATTCAGTACTTC.

V is TRBV7-2 and J is TRBJ2-2; maybe TRBD1 (5 bases). Trimming stripped 1 base from V and 3 bases from J, with 9 bases between. This CDR3 contains 15 residues. Germline assignment: CDR1 SGHTA and CDR2 FQGNSA. The CDR3 nucleotides read TGTGCCAGCAGCTTAGAAGGGGCTGACACCGGGGAGCTGTTTTTT. Protein product: CASSLEGADTGELFF. Together with reference TRBV7-2 and TRBJ2-2, the CDR3 gives the full variable domain: GAGVSQSPSNKVTEKGKDVELRCDPISGHTALYWYRQSLGQGLEFLIYFQGNSAPDKSGLPSDRFSAERTGGSVSTLTIQRTQQEDSAVYLCASSLEGADTGELFFGEGSRLTVL.

V gene TRBV7-2 combines with J gene TRBJ1-2, with D maybe TRBD1 (5 bases). V was clipped by 5 bases and J by 4 bases, with 14 bases between them. The CDR3 length is 14 residues. Germline lookup yields CDR1 SGHTA and CDR2 FQGNSA. CDR3 sequence (DNA): TGTGCCAGCAGCCCCCGAGAGACAGCCTATGGCTACACCTTC. Its protein is CASSPRETAYGYTF.

V usage is TRBV18 and J usage is TRBJ2-6; D is perhaps TRBD1 (5 bases). In germline, CDR1 is KGHSH, CDR2 LQKENI. V lost 6 bases to trimming and J lost 0 bases, with 15 bases between them. The CDR3 has 17 amino acids. The CDR3 DNA sequence: TGTGCCAGCTCCCTACCCACAGGAACCTCTGGGGCCAACGTCCTGACTTTC. It translates to CASSLPTGTSGANVLTF.

This clone appeared a single time. This rearrangement joins TRBV5-1 to TRBJ1-4, with 7 nucleotides matching TRBD1. The CDR3 has 15 residues. Germline-derived CDR1 and CDR2 are SGHRS and YFSETQ. V lost 6 bases, J lost 2 bases, and 7 bases stayed unmatched. CDR3 amino acids: CASNQGGSTNEKLFF. In DNA, the CDR3 is TGCGCCAGCAACCAGGGGGGTTCGACTAATGAAAAACTGTTTTTT.

This chain joins TRBV25-1 and TRBJ1-5; no definite D call. Trimming stripped 4 bases from V and 4 bases from J, with 8 bases between. CDR1 is MGHDK, CDR2 SYGVNS, per germline. The CDR3 has 13 residues. CDR3 residues: CASSGGWNQPQHF. CDR3 coding DNA: TGTGCCAGCAGTGGAGGTTGGAATCAGCCCCAGCATTTT.

This clone was found a few times. The chain employs TRBV7-9 and TRBJ1-6; D gene unclear. Germline CDR1 SEHNR, CDR2 FQNEAQ (reference sequence). This CDR3 has 13 residues. V shed 1 base and J shed 11 bases, with 9 bases lying between them. For the CDR3, the DNA is TGTGCCAGCAGCTTAGAACTGGAGGCACCCCTCCACTTT. Amino acid sequence: CASSLELEAPLHF.

The CDR3 reads CASSDWGGSSYEQYF. In DNA form, the CDR3 reads TGTGCCAGCAGTGATTGGGGCGGGAGCAGTTACGAGCAGTACTTC. The rearrangement links TRBV25-1 to TRBJ2-7, with 7 bases lining up with TRBD2. The ends lost 3 bases at V and 4 bases at J; junction bases unmatched: 9. Germline V gives CDR1 MGHDK, CDR2 SYGVNS. This CDR3 region has 15 residues.

The rearrangement links TRBV4-2 to TRBJ2-3; 11 bases agree with TRBD2. Germline loops: CDR1 LGHNA, CDR2 YNFKEQ. This CDR3 spans 17 amino acids. The junction had 10 bases not matched to a gene; V was cut back by 0 bases and J by 8 bases. The CDR3 here is CASSQDRETSGIGTQYF. In DNA form, the CDR3 reads TGTGCCAGCAGCCAAGATCGGGAGACTAGCGGGATAGGTACGCAGTATTTT.

A few counts support this clone. The chain has TRBV6-6 and TRBJ1-2, with D possibly matching TRBD1 (5 bases). CDR1 is MNHNY, CDR2 SVGAGI, per germline (reference sequence). Trimming left V 10 bases short and J 7 bases short, with 13 bases between. CDR3 length equals 11 residues. The CDR3 region has the DNA TGTGCCATCTCGTCCGGGGGTGGCTACACCTTC. Translating gives CAISSGGGYTF.

The genes are TRBV21-1 and TRBJ2-2; the D call of TRBD2 is as the table states it, not checked on the DNA. TRBV21-1 is a pseudogene locus. This CDR3 comprises 14 residues. The chain's CDR3 is CARTSGRLDGELFF. CDR3 in DNA: TGTGCCAGGACTAGCGGGAGATTGGACGGGGAGCTGTTTTTT.